These 4 T cell receptor beta chains came from one sample sequenced in a study of cytomegalovirus exposure and HLA in healthy donors. PCR used 60 Vbeta primers and 13 Jbeta primers. Repertoires were generated with immunoSEQ multiplex PCR, while TCRdb's copy carries only in-frame clones and drops some. The sample records roughly 200,000 clones, around 88% being singletons. The specimen was PBMCs. Every receptor here comes from a woman in her thirties in good health and CMV-seronegative.

The CDR3 reads CASSLSPLGGADGYTF. CDR3 sequence (DNA): TGTGCCAGCAGCTTATCCCCTCTGGGGGGGGCCGATGGCTACACCTTC. The chain has TRBV7-8 and TRBJ1-2; weak D call: TRBD1 (6 bases). Germline loops: CDR1 SGHVS, CDR2 FQNEAQ. V shed 2 bases and J shed 6 bases, with 19 bases lying between them. CDR3 size: 16 residues.

The chain employs TRBV30 and TRBJ2-2; D is unresolved. This CDR3 comprises 16 residues. Germline assignment: CDR1 GTSNPN and CDR2 SVGIG (reference sequence). Trimming stripped 0 bases from V and 1 base from J, with 12 bases between. Written as DNA, the CDR3 is TGTGCCTGGAGTGTACGGGTTCAAGTGAACACCGGGGAGCTGTTTTTT. It specifies CAWSVRVQVNTGELFF.

The J gene is TRBJ2-3, the V gene TRBV7-6, with 9 bases lining up with TRBD2. This CDR3 spans 18 amino acids. Germline CDR1 is SGHVS and CDR2 is FNYEAQ. The ends lost 5 bases at V and 1 base at J; junction bases unmatched: 13. The CDR3 DNA follows: TGTGCCAGCAGCGCGCCCAGCGGGGGGCACGTCGGCACAGATACGCAGTATTTT. Translated, it gives CASSAPSGGHVGTDTQYF.

The chain carries TRBV5-1 and TRBJ2-2; the match to TRBD2 covers 10 bases. J was trimmed by 3 bases and V by 4 bases; bases with no gene match: 3. Germline V gene data show CDR1 as SGHRS and CDR2 as YFSETQ. The CDR3 totals 15 residues. CDR3 coding DNA: TGCGCCAGCAGCCCCGGACTAGCGGACACCGGGGAGCTGTTTTTT. Its protein is CASSPGLADTGELFF. Combining the CDR3 with reference TRBV5-1 and TRBJ2-2 gives the whole variable domain KAGVTQTPRYLIKTRGQQVTLSCSPISGHRSVSWYQQTPGQGLQFLFEYFSETQRNKGNFPGRFSGRQFSNSRSEMNVSTLELGDSALYLCASSPGLADTGELFFGEGSRLTVL.